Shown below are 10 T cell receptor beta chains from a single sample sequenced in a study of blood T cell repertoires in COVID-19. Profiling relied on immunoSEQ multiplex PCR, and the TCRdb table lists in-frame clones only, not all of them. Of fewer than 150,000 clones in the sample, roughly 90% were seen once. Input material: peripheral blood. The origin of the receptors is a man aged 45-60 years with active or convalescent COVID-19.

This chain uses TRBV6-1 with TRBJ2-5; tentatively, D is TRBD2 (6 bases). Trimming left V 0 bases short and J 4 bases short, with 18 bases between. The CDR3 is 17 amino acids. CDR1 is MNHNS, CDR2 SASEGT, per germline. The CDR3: CASSEALRLGGAETQYF. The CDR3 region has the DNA TGTGCCAGCAGTGAAGCTCTCAGACTCGGAGGGGCAGAGACCCAGTACTTC.

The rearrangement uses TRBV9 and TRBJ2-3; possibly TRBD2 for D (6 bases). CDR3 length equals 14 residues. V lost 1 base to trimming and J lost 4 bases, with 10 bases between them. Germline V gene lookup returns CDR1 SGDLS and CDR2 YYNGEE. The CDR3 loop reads CASSVQGGADTQYF. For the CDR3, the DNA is TGTGCCAGCAGCGTACAGGGAGGCGCAGATACGCAGTATTTT.

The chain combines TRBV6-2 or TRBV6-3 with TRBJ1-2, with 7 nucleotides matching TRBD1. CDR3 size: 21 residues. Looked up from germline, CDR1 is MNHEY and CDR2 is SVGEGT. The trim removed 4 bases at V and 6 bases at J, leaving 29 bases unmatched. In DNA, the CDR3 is TGTGCCAGCAGTTGGGGCCTCATCGACAGGGTGAAGAAGTTCGGGGTCCATGGCTACACCTTC. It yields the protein CASSWGLIDRVKKFGVHGYTF.

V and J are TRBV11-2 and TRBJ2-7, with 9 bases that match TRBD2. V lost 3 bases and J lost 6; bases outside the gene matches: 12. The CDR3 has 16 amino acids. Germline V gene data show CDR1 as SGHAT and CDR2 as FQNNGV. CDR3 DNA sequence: TGTGCCAGCAGCTTTATGTTAATAGCGGGAGCCCTCGAGCAGTACTTC. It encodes CASSFMLIAGALEQYF.

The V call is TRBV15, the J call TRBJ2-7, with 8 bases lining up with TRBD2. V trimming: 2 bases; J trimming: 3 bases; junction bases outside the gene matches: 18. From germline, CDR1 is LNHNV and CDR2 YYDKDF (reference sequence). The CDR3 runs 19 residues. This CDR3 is CATSRSSPFFAGGRYEQYF. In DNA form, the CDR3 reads TGTGCCACCAGCAGAAGCTCCCCCTTTTTCGCGGGAGGCCGCTACGAGCAGTACTTC.

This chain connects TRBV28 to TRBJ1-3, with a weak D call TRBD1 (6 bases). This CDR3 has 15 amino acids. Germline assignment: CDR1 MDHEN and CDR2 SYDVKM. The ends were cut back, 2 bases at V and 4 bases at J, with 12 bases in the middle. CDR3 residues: CASSLNRVLGNTIYF. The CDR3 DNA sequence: TGTGCCAGCAGTTTAAACAGGGTGTTAGGAAACACCATATATTTT. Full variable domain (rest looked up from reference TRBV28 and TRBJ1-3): DVKVTQSSRYLVKRTGEKVFLECVQDMDHENMFWYRQDPGLGLRLIYFSYDVKMKEKGDIPEGYSVSREKKERFSLILESASTNQTSMYLCASSLNRVLGNTIYFGEGSWLTVV.

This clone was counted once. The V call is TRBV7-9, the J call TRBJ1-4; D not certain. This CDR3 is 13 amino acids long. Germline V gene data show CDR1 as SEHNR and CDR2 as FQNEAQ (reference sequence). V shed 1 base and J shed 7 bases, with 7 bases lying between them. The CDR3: CASSLGRGEKLFF. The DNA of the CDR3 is TGTGCCAGCAGCTTAGGGCGGGGTGAAAAACTGTTTTTT.

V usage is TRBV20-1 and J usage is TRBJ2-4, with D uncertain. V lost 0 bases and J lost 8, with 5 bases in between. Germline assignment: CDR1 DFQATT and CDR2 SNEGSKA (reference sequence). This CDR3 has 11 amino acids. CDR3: CSARDRDIQYF. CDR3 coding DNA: TGCAGTGCTAGAGATCGAGACATTCAGTACTTC.

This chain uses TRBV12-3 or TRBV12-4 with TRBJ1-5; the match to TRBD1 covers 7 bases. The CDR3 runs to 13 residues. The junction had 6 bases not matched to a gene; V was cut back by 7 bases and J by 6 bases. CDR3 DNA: TGTGCCAGCACTTCACAGGGGTTTCAGCCCCAGCATTTT. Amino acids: CASTSQGFQPQHF.

Here the CDR3 reads CASSYSWTLNTGELFF. CDR3 DNA sequence: TGTGCCAGCAGTTACTCGTGGACTTTGAACACCGGGGAGCTGTTTTTT. The chain combines TRBV6-5 with TRBJ2-2, with a tentative D call TRBD2 (5 bases). V lost 0 bases and J 1 base, leaving 9 bases between the germline ends. Germline V gives CDR1 MNHEY, CDR2 SVGAGI. The CDR3 is 16 amino acids.